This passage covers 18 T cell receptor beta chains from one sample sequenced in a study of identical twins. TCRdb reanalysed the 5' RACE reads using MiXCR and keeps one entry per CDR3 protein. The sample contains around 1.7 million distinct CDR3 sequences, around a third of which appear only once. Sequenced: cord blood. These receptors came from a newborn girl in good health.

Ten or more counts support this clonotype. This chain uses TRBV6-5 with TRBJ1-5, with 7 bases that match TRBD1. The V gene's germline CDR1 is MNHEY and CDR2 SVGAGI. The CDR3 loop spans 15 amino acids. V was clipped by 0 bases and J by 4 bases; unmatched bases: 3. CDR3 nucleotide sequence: TGTGCCAGCAGTTACTCAAGGGGGCCTAATCAGCCCCAGCATTTT. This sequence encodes CASSYSRGPNQPQHF.

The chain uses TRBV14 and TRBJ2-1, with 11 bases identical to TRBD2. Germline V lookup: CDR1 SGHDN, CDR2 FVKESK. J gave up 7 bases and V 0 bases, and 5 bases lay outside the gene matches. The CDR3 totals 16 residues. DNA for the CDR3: TGTGCCAGCAGCCAAGAGGTCTCTAGCGGGAGGAATGAGCAGTTCTTC. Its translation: CASSQEVSSGRNEQFF.

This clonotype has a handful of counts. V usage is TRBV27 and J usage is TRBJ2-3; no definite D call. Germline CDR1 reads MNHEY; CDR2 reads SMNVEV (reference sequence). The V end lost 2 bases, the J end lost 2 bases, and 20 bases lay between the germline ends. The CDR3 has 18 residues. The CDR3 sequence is CASSLNPFPAVITDTQYF. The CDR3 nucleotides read TGTGCCAGCAGTTTAAACCCCTTTCCCGCAGTAATCACAGATACGCAGTATTTT.

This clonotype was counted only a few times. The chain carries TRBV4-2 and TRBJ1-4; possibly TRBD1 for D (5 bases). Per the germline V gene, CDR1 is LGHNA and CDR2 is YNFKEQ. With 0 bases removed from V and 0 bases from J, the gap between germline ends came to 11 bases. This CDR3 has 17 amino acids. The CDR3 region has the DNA TGTGCCAGCAGCCAAGATTGGGGCATGGCAACTAATGAAAAACTGTTTTTT. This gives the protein CASSQDWGMATNEKLFF.

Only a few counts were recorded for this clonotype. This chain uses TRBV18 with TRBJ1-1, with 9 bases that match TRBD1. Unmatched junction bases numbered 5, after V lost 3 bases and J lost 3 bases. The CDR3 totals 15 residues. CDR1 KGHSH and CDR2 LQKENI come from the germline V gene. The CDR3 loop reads CASSPMTGGDTEAFF. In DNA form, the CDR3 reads TGTGCCAGCTCACCTATGACAGGGGGAGACACTGAAGCTTTCTTT.

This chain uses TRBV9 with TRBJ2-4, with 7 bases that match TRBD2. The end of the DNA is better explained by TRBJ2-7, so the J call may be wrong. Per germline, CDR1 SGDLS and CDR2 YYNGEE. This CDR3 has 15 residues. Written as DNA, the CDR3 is TGTGCCAGCAGCGTAGGGGCTAGCGGCGCCTACGAGCAGTACTTC. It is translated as CASSVGASGAYEQYF.

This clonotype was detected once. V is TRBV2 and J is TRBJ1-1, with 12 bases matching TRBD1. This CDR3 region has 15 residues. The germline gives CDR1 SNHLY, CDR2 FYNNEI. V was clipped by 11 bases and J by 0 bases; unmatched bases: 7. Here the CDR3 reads CAGTGGESMNTEAFF. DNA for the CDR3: TGTGCCGGGACAGGGGGCGAGAGTATGAACACTGAAGCTTTCTTT.

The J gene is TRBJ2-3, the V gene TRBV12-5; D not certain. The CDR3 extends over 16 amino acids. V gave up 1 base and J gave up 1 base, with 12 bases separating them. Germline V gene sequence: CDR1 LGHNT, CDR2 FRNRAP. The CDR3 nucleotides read TGTGCTAGTGGTTTGGGCCGAGACTGGGGCACAGATACGCAGTATTTT. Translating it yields CASGLGRDWGTDTQYF.

The CDR3 DNA sequence: TGTGCCAGCAGTTTAATCCCGGGAGTTAACGAGCAGTACTTC. It encodes CASSLIPGVNEQYF. This rearrangement joins TRBV12-3 or TRBV12-4 to TRBJ2-7; D might be TRBD2 (6 bases). V lost 2 bases to trimming and J lost 5 bases, with 13 bases between them. This CDR3 contains 14 residues.

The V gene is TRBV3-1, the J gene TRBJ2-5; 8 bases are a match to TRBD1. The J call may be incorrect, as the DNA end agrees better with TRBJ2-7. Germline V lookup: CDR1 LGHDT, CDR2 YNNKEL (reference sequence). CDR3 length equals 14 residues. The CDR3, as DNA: TGTGCCAGCAGCCCGGACAGGGTTTCAGGCGAGCAGTACTTC. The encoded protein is CASSPDRVSGEQYF.

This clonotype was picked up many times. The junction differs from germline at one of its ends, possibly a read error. The DNA for the CDR3 is TGTGCCAGCAGCTTGGGCGACCGGAGCTCCTACAATGAGCAGTTCTTC. Residues: CASSLGDRSSYNEQFF. The J gene is TRBJ2-1, the V gene TRBV5-1; D is ambiguous. Looked up from germline, CDR1 is SGHRS and CDR2 is YFSETQ. This CDR3 comprises 16 residues.

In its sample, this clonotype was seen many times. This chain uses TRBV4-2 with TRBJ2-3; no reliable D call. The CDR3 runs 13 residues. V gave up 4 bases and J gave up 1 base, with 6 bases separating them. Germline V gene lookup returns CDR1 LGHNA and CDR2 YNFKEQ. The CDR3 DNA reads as TGTGCCAGCAGCCCTCCCCGCACAGATACGCAGTATTTT. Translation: CASSPPRTDTQYF.

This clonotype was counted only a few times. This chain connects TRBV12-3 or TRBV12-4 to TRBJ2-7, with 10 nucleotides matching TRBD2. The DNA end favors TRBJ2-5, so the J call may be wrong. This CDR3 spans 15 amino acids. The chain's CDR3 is CASSPSRAGGETQYF. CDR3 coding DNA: TGTGCCAGCAGCCCCTCGCGAGCGGGAGGGGAGACCCAGTACTTC.

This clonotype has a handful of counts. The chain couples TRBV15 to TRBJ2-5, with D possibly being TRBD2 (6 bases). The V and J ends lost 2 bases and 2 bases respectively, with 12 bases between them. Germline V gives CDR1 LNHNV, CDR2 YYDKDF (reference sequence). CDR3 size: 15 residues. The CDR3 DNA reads TGTGCCACCAGCAGATACGGGACTCCACAAGAGACCCAGTACTTC. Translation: CATSRYGTPQETQYF.

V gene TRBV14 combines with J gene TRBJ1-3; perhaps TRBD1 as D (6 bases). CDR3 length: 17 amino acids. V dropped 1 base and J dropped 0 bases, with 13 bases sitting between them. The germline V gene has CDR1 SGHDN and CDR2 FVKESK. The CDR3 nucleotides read TGTGCCAGCAGCCAAGGGCAGGGGAGCTACTCTGGAAACACCATATATTTT. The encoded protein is CASSQGQGSYSGNTIYF.

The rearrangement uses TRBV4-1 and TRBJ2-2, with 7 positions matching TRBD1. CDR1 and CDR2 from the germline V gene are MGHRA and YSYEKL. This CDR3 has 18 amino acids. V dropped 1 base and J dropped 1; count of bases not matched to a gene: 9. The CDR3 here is CASSQVLRGGENTGELFF. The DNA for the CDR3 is TGCGCCAGCAGCCAAGTACTTCGAGGGGGCGAGAACACCGGGGAGCTGTTTTTT.

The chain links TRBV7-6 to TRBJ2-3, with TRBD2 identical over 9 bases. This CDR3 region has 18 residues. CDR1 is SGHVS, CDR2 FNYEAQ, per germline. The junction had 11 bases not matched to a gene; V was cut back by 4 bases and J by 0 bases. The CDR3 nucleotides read TGTGCCAGCAGCTACAGATTGACTAGCGGAACTAGCACAGATACGCAGTATTTT. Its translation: CASSYRLTSGTSTDTQYF.

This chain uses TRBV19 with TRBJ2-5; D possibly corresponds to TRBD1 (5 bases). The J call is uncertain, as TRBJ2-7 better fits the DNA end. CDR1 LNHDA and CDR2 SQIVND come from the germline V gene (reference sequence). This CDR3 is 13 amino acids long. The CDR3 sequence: CASSIQGSHEQYF. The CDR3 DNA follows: TGTGCCAGTAGTATTCAGGGAAGCCACGAGCAGTACTTC.